This TCR beta chain came from a study of blood T cell repertoires in COVID-19. V dropped 4 bases and J dropped 4; count of bases not matched to a gene: 12. The CDR3 runs 16 residues. Looked up from germline, CDR1 is GTSNPN and CDR2 is SVGIG (reference sequence). The protocol was immunoSEQ multiplex PCR, while the TCRdb copy is restricted to in-frame clones and leaves out a portion. The sample has over 75,000 clones; 65% to 85% are singletons. V and J are TRBV30 and TRBJ2-3, with 9 bases lining up with TRBD2. Sequenced material: peripheral blood. The source is a woman older than 75 with active or convalescent COVID-19. This CDR3 is CAWNGGRALLADTQYF. The CDR3 coding sequence is TGTGCCTGGAACGGCGGGAGGGCCCTCCTAGCAGATACGCAGTATTTT.